This passage covers 27 T cell receptor beta chains from one sample sequenced in a study of T cells and Merkel cell carcinoma outcomes. Clones were read by immunoSEQ multiplex PCR, and TCRdb kept only the in-frame ones, dropping some. This table has around 6,000 clones, roughly 80% appearing once. The sequencing input was tumor tissue from Merkel cell carcinoma. All receptors come from a human donor with Merkel cell carcinoma.

This chain joins TRBV6-1 and TRBJ1-1; D gene unclear. CDR1 and CDR2 from the germline V gene are MNHNS and SASEGT. Trimming removed 3 bases at V and 8 bases at J, with 13 bases between. CDR3 size: 13 residues. The CDR3 sequence: CASSDDGPAEAFF. The CDR3, as DNA: TGTGCCAGCAGTGACGATGGCCCTGCGGAAGCTTTCTTT.

This clone was counted once. The CDR3 coding sequence is TGTGCCAGCAGTACGGACAGGGGTAATGAAAAACTGTTTTTT. It specifies CASSTDRGNEKLFF. This chain joins TRBV2 and TRBJ1-4, with 9 bases that match TRBD1. Germline-derived CDR1 and CDR2 are SNHLY and FYNNEI. The CDR3 has 14 amino acids. V was clipped by 5 bases and J by 4 bases; unmatched bases: 2.

V usage is TRBV18 and J usage is TRBJ2-2; no definite D call. CDR1 KGHSH and CDR2 LQKENI come from the germline V gene. The CDR3 contains 15 residues. V gave up 3 bases and J gave up 7 bases, with 15 bases separating them. CDR3 residues: CASSPLALENGELFF. The CDR3 region has the DNA TGTGCCAGCTCACCTCTCGCATTAGAAAACGGGGAGCTGTTTTTT.

The rearrangement uses TRBV2 and TRBJ1-4, with a possible D match to TRBD1 (5 bases). V lost 1 base, J lost 2 bases, and 17 bases lay in between. The CDR3 is made up of 18 amino acids. Looked up from germline, CDR1 is SNHLY and CDR2 is FYNNEI. CDR3: CASSEGYKGPGTNEKLFF. DNA for the CDR3: TGTGCCAGCAGTGAAGGGTATAAGGGGCCCGGGACTAATGAAAAACTGTTTTTT.

V and J are TRBV28 and TRBJ1-4; 9 nucleotides line up with TRBD1. Per germline, CDR1 MDHEN and CDR2 SYDVKM. This CDR3 is 15 amino acids long. The junction had 8 bases not matched to a gene; V was cut back by 4 bases and J by 8 bases. The CDR3 bases are TGTGCCAGCAGTTCAACCGGGACAGGGTCGGAAAAACTGTTTTTT. Translated, it gives CASSSTGTGSEKLFF.

This rearrangement joins TRBV7-9 to TRBJ2-6, with D possibly being TRBD1 (6 bases). From germline, CDR1 is SEHNR and CDR2 FQNEAQ (reference sequence). The V gene lost 5 bases and the J gene lost 0 bases, with 14 bases spanning the gap. This CDR3 comprises 17 residues. CDR3 amino acids: CASSQSGQFSGANVLTF. The DNA of the CDR3 is TGTGCCAGCAGCCAGTCCGGACAGTTCTCTGGGGCCAACGTCCTGACTTTC. The complete variable domain, with remaining parts taken from reference TRBV7-9 and TRBJ2-6, reads DTGVSQNPRHKITKRGQNVTFRCDPISEHNRLYWYRQTLGQGPEFLTYFQNEAQLEKSRLLSDRFSAERPKGSFSTLEIQRTEQGDSAMYLCASSQSGQFSGANVLTFGAGSRLTVL.

This clone appeared a few times. The rearrangement links TRBV19 to TRBJ1-5; tentative D call: TRBD1 (6 bases). Germline lookup yields CDR1 LNHDA and CDR2 SQIVND (reference sequence). The CDR3 sequence is 14 residues long. V dropped 4 bases and J dropped 3 bases, with 10 bases sitting between them. In DNA, the CDR3 is TGTGCCAGTAGTAAGGACAGATTCAATCAGCCCCAGCATTTT. Translated: CASSKDRFNQPQHF.

The chain recombines TRBV28 with TRBJ1-2; D may be TRBD1 (5 bases). CDR3 length: 18 amino acids. Germline loops: CDR1 MDHEN, CDR2 SYDVKM. The V end lost 2 bases, the J end lost 3 bases, and 22 bases lay between the germline ends. The CDR3 DNA reads TGTGCCAGCAGTTTACCTGGGACGGGGCCTCCGAGCGACTATGGCTACACCTTC. Its protein product is CASSLPGTGPPSDYGYTF.

J is TRBJ2-1 and V is TRBV27, with 7 bases that match TRBD2. The CDR3 is 14 amino acids. V gave up 7 bases and J gave up 4 bases; unmatched junction bases: 7. Germline-derived CDR1 and CDR2 are MNHEY and SMNVEV (reference sequence). CDR3: CASTQGGGYNEQFF. The CDR3 DNA sequence: TGTGCCAGCACCCAGGGCGGGGGTTACAATGAGCAGTTCTTC.

The chain links TRBV28 to TRBJ2-1, with TRBD2 matching 14 bases. This CDR3 contains 21 residues. The V and J ends lost 5 bases and 4 bases, in that order; junction bases with no gene match: 19. In germline, CDR1 is MDHEN, CDR2 SYDVKM. The CDR3 protein is CASSKRAGTSGSSDRYNEQFF. CDR3 DNA sequence: TGTGCCAGCAGTAAAAGAGCCGGGACTAGCGGGAGCTCGGACCGGTACAATGAGCAGTTCTTC.

This clone has only one observation. The rearrangement joins TRBV19 to TRBJ2-3, with a possible D match to TRBD2 (5 bases). This CDR3 has 13 amino acids. Germline assignment: CDR1 LNHDA and CDR2 SQIVND (reference sequence). The germline V and J ends were trimmed by 11 bases and 3 bases, with 15 bases remaining between them. The CDR3 DNA sequence: TGTGCCCAGAGGGAAGGTTGGACAGATACGCAGTATTTT. It yields the protein CAQREGWTDTQYF.

This chain joins TRBV28 and TRBJ2-1, with unresolved D. Trimming left V 7 bases short and J 4 bases short, with 8 bases between. Per the germline V gene, CDR1 is MDHEN and CDR2 is SYDVKM. CDR3 length: 12 residues. Here the CDR3 reads CASTSNYNEQFF. In DNA form, the CDR3 reads TGTGCCAGCACTTCAAATTACAATGAGCAGTTCTTC.

V and J are TRBV30 and TRBJ1-2, with 7 bases lining up with TRBD1. The CDR3 consists of 16 residues. The V and J ends lost 3 bases and 6 bases, in that order; junction bases with no gene match: 16. From germline, CDR1 is GTSNPN and CDR2 SVGIG (reference sequence). The CDR3 region is CAWRLRTGRGRNGYTF. The CDR3 nucleotides read TGTGCCTGGAGACTTAGGACAGGCCGGGGAAGAAATGGCTACACCTTC.

The chain has TRBV5-1 and TRBJ2-7; D possibly corresponds to TRBD2 (6 bases). CDR1 is SGHRS and CDR2 is YFSETQ in the germline V gene. The CDR3 runs 13 residues. V lost 0 bases, J lost 6 bases, and 10 bases lay in between. CDR3: CASSLGGEGEQYF. The CDR3 nucleotides read TGCGCCAGCAGCTTGGGGGGGGAAGGCGAGCAGTACTTC.

This clone has more than one count but fewer than ten. The rearrangement uses TRBV6-5 and TRBJ1-4; TRBD1 matches at 8 bases. Germline assignment: CDR1 MNHEY and CDR2 SVGAGI. CDR3 length: 14 amino acids. The V and J ends lost 9 bases and 8 bases, in that order; junction bases with no gene match: 11. This CDR3 reads CASRPGGDLEKLFF. CDR3 in DNA: TGTGCCAGTAGACCAGGGGGCGATTTGGAAAAACTGTTTTTT.

The chain recombines TRBV5-1 with TRBJ2-1, with D possibly TRBD1 on 5 matching bases. The germline V and J ends were trimmed by 0 bases and 7 bases, with 11 bases remaining between them. This CDR3 contains 14 residues. Germline lookup yields CDR1 SGHRS and CDR2 YFSETQ. The CDR3 protein is CASSLGQLGNEQFF. The CDR3 coding sequence is TGCGCCAGCAGCTTGGGACAGCTAGGGAATGAGCAGTTCTTC.

Only a few counts were recorded for this clone. The chain recombines TRBV28 with TRBJ1-2; 7 bases are a match to TRBD1. The CDR3 is 13 residues long. Germline CDR1 MDHEN, CDR2 SYDVKM. V was clipped by 3 bases and J by 4 bases; unmatched bases: 2. The CDR3 region is CASSFAGGYGYTF. CDR3 bases: TGTGCCAGCAGTTTTGCAGGGGGCTATGGCTACACCTTC.

This clone is judged medium-sized. The J gene is TRBJ2-1, the V gene TRBV30; D may correspond to TRBD1 or TRBD2 (6 bases each). Germline assignment: CDR1 GTSNPN and CDR2 SVGIG (reference sequence). Between the trimmed V and J ends, which lost 3 bases and 8 bases, there was a span of 14 bases. CDR3 length: 13 amino acids. The CDR3 DNA reads TGTGCCTGGAGCGGAGGGGGGCTCGATGAGCAGTTCTTC. Its protein is CAWSGGGLDEQFF.

The chain carries TRBV5-1 and TRBJ2-7, with 9 bases that match TRBD2. This CDR3 comprises 14 residues. V lost 1 base and J lost 3; bases outside the gene matches: 2. Germline V lookup: CDR1 SGHRS, CDR2 YFSETQ. The CDR3 DNA reads TGCGCCAGCAGCTTGAAACTAGCGGGCTACGAGCAGTACTTC. As protein: CASSLKLAGYEQYF. The full variable domain, in which reference TRBV5-1 and TRBJ2-7 provide the parts outside the CDR3, is KAGVTQTPRYLIKTRGQQVTLSCSPISGHRSVSWYQQTPGQGLQFLFEYFSETQRNKGNFPGRFSGRQFSNSRSEMNVSTLELGDSALYLCASSLKLAGYEQYFGPGTRLTVT.

This chain links TRBV28 with TRBJ1-2; 7 positions agree with TRBD1. The CDR3 sequence is 14 residues long. The germline V gene has CDR1 MDHEN and CDR2 SYDVKM. The V and J ends lost 3 bases and 4 bases, in that order; junction bases with no gene match: 5. The CDR3 nucleotides are TGTGCCAGCAGTTTGGCTGGACAGGTCTATGGCTACACCTTC. This translates into CASSLAGQVYGYTF.

This clone came up a few times. The CDR3 loop reads CAAGGAGADEQYF. The CDR3 DNA is TGTGCCGCGGGGGGAGCGGGAGCCGACGAGCAGTACTTC. The chain uses TRBV25-1 and TRBJ2-7, with 8 bases lining up with TRBD2. Per germline, CDR1 MGHDK and CDR2 SYGVNS. This CDR3 has 13 residues. Germline trimming cut 11 bases from V and 5 bases from J; bases unmatched to any gene: 11.

This clone was seen a few times. This chain links TRBV5-1 with TRBJ2-2, with 7 bases identical to TRBD2. V gave up 1 base and J gave up 7 bases; unmatched junction bases: 10. Looked up from germline, CDR1 is SGHRS and CDR2 is YFSETQ. The CDR3 contains 16 residues. CDR3 amino acids: CASSLYLAEGNGELFF. In DNA, the CDR3 is TGCGCCAGCAGCTTGTATCTAGCGGAGGGGAACGGGGAGCTGTTTTTT.

V is TRBV28 and J is TRBJ1-6; 7 bases agree with TRBD1. The germline CDR1 and CDR2 sequences are MDHEN and SYDVKM. V gave up 8 bases and J gave up 11 bases; unmatched junction bases: 12. The CDR3 covers 14 residues. The DNA of the CDR3 is TGTGCCAGCCGGGGTGAGACAGGGCTCCCACCCCTCCACTTT. Amino acids: CASRGETGLPPLHF.

The chain carries TRBV14 and TRBJ1-6; no clear D gene. The CDR3 has 16 residues. V lost 5 bases to trimming and J lost 9 bases, with 20 bases between them. Germline CDR1 SGHDN, CDR2 FVKESK. CDR3 loop: CASSSRAPRWGSPLHF. Written as DNA, the CDR3 is TGTGCCAGCAGCAGCCGGGCACCCCGGTGGGGTTCACCCCTCCACTTT.

This chain joins TRBV28 and TRBJ1-5; possibly TRBD1 for D (5 bases). The germline V gene has CDR1 MDHEN and CDR2 SYDVKM. This CDR3 contains 18 residues. Trimming removed 6 bases at V and 6 bases at J, with 27 bases between. The CDR3, as DNA: TGTGCCAGCAGCGGGACCAGCGGGGGGAGGTATGTTTTTCAGCCCCAGCATTTT. It codes for CASSGTSGGRYVFQPQHF.

This clone was seen only once. V gene TRBV6-1 combines with J gene TRBJ2-1, with 10 positions matching TRBD2. Per germline, CDR1 MNHNS and CDR2 SASEGT. Trimming at V came to 7 bases and at J to 7 bases, leaving 10 bases not matched to a gene. The CDR3 has 15 amino acids. CDR3 region: CASMGTSVTGNEQFF. In DNA form, the CDR3 reads TGTGCCAGCATGGGGACTAGCGTTACTGGGAATGAGCAGTTCTTC.

The CDR3 spells CSVGGAYEQYF. The CDR3 nucleotides are TGCAGTGTGGGTGGAGCCTACGAGCAGTACTTC. The chain links TRBV20-1 to TRBJ2-7; D is undetermined. Germline V CDR1 and CDR2: DFQATT, SNEGSKA (reference sequence). The CDR3 sequence is 11 residues long. Trimming stripped 7 bases from V and 2 bases from J, with 9 bases between.